Shown below are 22 T cell receptor beta chains from a single sample sequenced in a study of blood T cell repertoires in COVID-19. The protocol was immunoSEQ multiplex PCR, while the TCRdb copy is restricted to in-frame clones and leaves out a portion. The repertoire has approximately 250,000 clones, about nine tenths of them found once; the top ten carry roughly 1.2%. Sequencing was carried out using PBMCs or T cells enriched from blood (not recorded which). The receptors derive from a woman in her thirties or forties with acute COVID-19.

The chain uses TRBV5-1 and TRBJ2-5; 14 bases are a match to TRBD2. Germline assignment: CDR1 SGHRS and CDR2 YFSETQ. This CDR3 is 16 amino acids long. V gave up 4 bases and J gave up 5 bases; unmatched junction bases: 7. In DNA form, the CDR3 reads TGCGCCAGCAGCCCAGGGACTAGCGGGAGCGGCGAGACCCAGTACTTC. Protein: CASSPGTSGSGETQYF. Complete variable domain (other parts from reference TRBV5-1 and TRBJ2-5): KAGVTQTPRYLIKTRGQQVTLSCSPISGHRSVSWYQQTPGQGLQFLFEYFSETQRNKGNFPGRFSGRQFSNSRSEMNVSTLELGDSALYLCASSPGTSGSGETQYFGPGTRLLVL.

The chain is built from TRBV10-3 and TRBJ2-7, with D uncertain. V was clipped by 3 bases and J by 6 bases, with 6 bases between them. The CDR3 covers 11 residues. The germline V gene encodes CDR1 ENHRY and CDR2 SYGVKD. CDR3 loop: CAISELAEQYF. CDR3 coding DNA: TGTGCCATCAGTGAATTGGCCGAGCAGTACTTC.

The rearrangement uses TRBV7-9 and TRBJ2-1; TRBD1 is a possible D gene (5 bases). The CDR3 loop spans 18 amino acids. Trimming cost V 5 bases and J 3 bases, with 23 bases left between them. Germline CDR1 SEHNR, CDR2 FQNEAQ (reference sequence). Written as DNA, the CDR3 is TGTGCCAGCAGCCCGCGTAGTGGGGCCTCAAGACACTACAATGAGCAGTTCTTC. It specifies CASSPRSGASRHYNEQFF.

This chain links TRBV2 with TRBJ1-2; TRBD1 is a possible D gene (6 bases). CDR1 and CDR2 (germline): SNHLY, FYNNEI. The CDR3 runs 13 residues. V dropped 3 bases and J dropped 6 bases, with 11 bases sitting between them. CDR3 bases: TGTGCCAGCAGTGAGCGGGGGCAGGATGGCTACACCTTC. Its protein is CASSERGQDGYTF.

The CDR3 reads CATSRDRGAQETQYF. The CDR3 DNA follows: TGTGCCACCAGCAGAGACAGGGGGGCTCAAGAGACCCAGTACTTC. The chain has TRBV15 and TRBJ2-5; D possibly corresponds to TRBD1 (7 bases). Trimming cost V 0 bases and J 2 bases, with 10 bases left between them. The CDR3 contains 15 residues. Germline V gene lookup returns CDR1 LNHNV and CDR2 YYDKDF (reference sequence).

The genes are TRBV10-3 and TRBJ2-1, with D tentatively TRBD2 (6 bases). Germline V gene sequence: CDR1 ENHRY, CDR2 SYGVKD. The CDR3 covers 17 residues. V lost 0 bases and J 1 base, leaving 13 bases between the germline ends. CDR3 region: CAISESAGGLSYNEQFF. CDR3 DNA sequence: TGTGCCATCAGTGAGTCGGCAGGAGGGCTTTCCTACAATGAGCAGTTCTTC.

The chain employs TRBV11-2 and TRBJ2-2; D possibly corresponds to TRBD1 (6 bases). This CDR3 is 16 amino acids long. The V end lost 1 base, the J end lost 2 bases, and 11 bases lay between the germline ends. Germline CDR1 is SGHAT and CDR2 is FQNNGV. The CDR3 here is CASSLVFGTNTGELFF. CDR3 bases: TGTGCCAGCAGCTTAGTCTTCGGGACAAACACCGGGGAGCTGTTTTTT.

The V call is TRBV2, the J call TRBJ1-3; D ambiguous. This CDR3 contains 11 residues. Trimming took off 5 bases at V and 7 bases at J, with 6 bases between the two ends. The germline gives CDR1 SNHLY, CDR2 FYNNEI. CDR3 sequence (DNA): TGTGCCAGCAGTCCCCAGAACACCATATATTTT. It encodes CASSPQNTIYF.

This clone has more than one count but fewer than ten. The chain employs TRBV11-2 and TRBJ1-2; 7 nucleotides align to TRBD1. Germline V CDR1 and CDR2: SGHAT, FQNNGV. The CDR3 contains 13 residues. V gave up 0 bases and J gave up 7 bases; unmatched junction bases: 2. CDR3 protein: CASSLDRGSGYTF. CDR3 nucleotide sequence: TGTGCCAGCAGCTTAGACAGGGGGAGTGGCTACACCTTC.

This clone appeared once. Other DNA sequences in this sample translate to the same CDR3. V usage is TRBV28 and J usage is TRBJ2-7; tentative D call: TRBD2 (5 bases). This CDR3 contains 10 residues. V shed 8 bases and J shed 4 bases, with 6 bases lying between them. CDR1 and CDR2 (germline): MDHEN, SYDVKM. CDR3: CASRGYEQYF. The CDR3 bases are TGTGCCAGCCGGGGATACGAGCAGTACTTC.

V and J are TRBV25-1 and TRBJ2-1; weak D call: TRBD2 (6 bases). CDR1 is MGHDK and CDR2 is SYGVNS in the germline V gene. The CDR3 has 16 residues. The germline V and J ends were trimmed by 1 base and 3 bases, with 13 bases remaining between them. CDR3 DNA sequence: TGTGCCAGCAGTGAATTGAGCCTAGCGAACTACAATGAGCAGTTCTTC. This gives the protein CASSELSLANYNEQFF.

The CDR3 region is CASSETYRVQPQHF. The CDR3 DNA follows: TGCGCCAGCAGTGAGACGTACAGGGTACAGCCCCAGCATTTT. The chain combines TRBV10-2 with TRBJ1-5, with D possibly matching TRBD1 (6 bases). Looked up from germline, CDR1 is WSHSY and CDR2 is SAAADI. This CDR3 spans 14 amino acids. The V end lost 2 bases, the J end lost 7 bases, and 12 bases lay between the germline ends.

This clone was detected a few times. The chain combines TRBV7-2 with TRBJ2-7, with 10 bases fitting TRBD1. Germline-derived CDR1 and CDR2 are SGHTA and FQGNSA. The trim removed 5 bases at V and 2 bases at J, leaving 3 bases unmatched. The CDR3 extends over 14 amino acids. CDR3 DNA sequence: TGTGCCAGCAGCATGGACAGGGGGGCCTACGAGCAGTACGTC. Its protein is CASSMDRGAYEQYV.

The rearrangement joins TRBV12-3 or TRBV12-4 to TRBJ1-1; 7 positions match TRBD1. J gave up 10 bases and V 3 bases, and 8 bases lay outside the gene matches. This CDR3 is 13 amino acids long. The CDR3: CASSLEGARVAFF. CDR3 in DNA: TGTGCCAGCAGTTTGGAGGGGGCCAGGGTAGCTTTCTTT.

This clone was recorded once. The chain couples TRBV28 to TRBJ2-7; 8 nucleotides match TRBD1. Germline lookup yields CDR1 MDHEN and CDR2 SYDVKM. The CDR3 is 15 amino acids. V lost 5 bases, J lost 7 bases, and 13 bases stayed unmatched. This CDR3 reads CASSNAGTGSFEQYF. CDR3 in DNA: TGTGCCAGCAGTAACGCCGGGACAGGAAGCTTTGAGCAGTACTTC.

This clone was picked up one time. The rearrangement uses TRBV11-2 and TRBJ1-2, with D possibly being TRBD1 (5 bases). From germline, CDR1 is SGHAT and CDR2 FQNNGV. CDR3 size: 12 residues. The ends were cut back, 5 bases at V and 5 bases at J, with 9 bases in the middle. Here the CDR3 reads CASSPSGYGYTF. CDR3 DNA: TGTGCCAGCAGCCCCTCAGGGTATGGCTACACCTTC.

The rearrangement links TRBV6-5 to TRBJ1-4; D not certain. Germline V gives CDR1 MNHEY, CDR2 SVGAGI. The CDR3 spans 15 residues. Trimming pared 6 bases from V and 6 bases from J, leaving 17 bases between. The CDR3 sequence is CASRTHSLSHEKLFF. The CDR3 bases are TGTGCCAGCAGAACACACAGCCTCTCCCATGAAAAACTGTTTTTT.

The rearrangement links TRBV28 to TRBJ1-2, with D unclear. This CDR3 spans 12 amino acids. Germline V gene lookup returns CDR1 MDHEN and CDR2 SYDVKM. V dropped 3 bases and J dropped 3 bases, with 5 bases sitting between them. The CDR3 sequence is CASSFSDYGYTF. The DNA of the CDR3 is TGTGCCAGCAGTTTTTCAGACTATGGCTACACCTTC.

The chain employs TRBV19 and TRBJ2-3; 13 nucleotides match TRBD2. From germline, CDR1 is LNHDA and CDR2 SQIVND (reference sequence). The length of the CDR3 is 17 residues. Trimming removed 3 bases from V and 2 bases from J; junction bases left unmatched: 5. This chain's CDR3 is CASSILGLAGITDTQYF. DNA for the CDR3: TGTGCCAGTAGTATCCTGGGACTAGCGGGAATCACAGATACGCAGTATTTT.

The chain joins TRBV28 to TRBJ1-2, with D hard to call. Germline V gene lookup returns CDR1 MDHEN and CDR2 SYDVKM. The CDR3 totals 14 residues. Trimming cost V 2 bases and J 4 bases, with 11 bases left between them. The CDR3 nucleotides are TGTGCCAGCAGTTTAGAAGGAGCGGGCTATGGCTACACCTTC. Protein: CASSLEGAGYGYTF.

This clone appeared a single time. The rearrangement links TRBV6-2 or TRBV6-3 to TRBJ1-2; a possible D gene is TRBD1 (5 bases). Trimming left V 2 bases short and J 2 bases short, with 6 bases between. This CDR3 has 13 residues. Per the germline V gene, CDR1 is MNHEY and CDR2 is SVGEGT. The CDR3 here is CASSYHRNYGYTF. The CDR3 nucleotides read TGTGCCAGCAGTTACCACAGGAACTATGGCTACACCTTC.

This clone was counted once. J is TRBJ2-7 and V is TRBV20-1; TRBD2 agrees at 7 bases. Per the germline V gene, CDR1 is DFQATT and CDR2 is SNEGSKA (reference sequence). The J segment lost 2 bases and the V segment lost 3 bases, leaving 10 bases of the junction unmatched. This CDR3 spans 15 amino acids. The CDR3 nucleotides read TGCAGTGCTAGTGCGGGAGAGGGGATAACCTACGAGCAGTACTTC. As protein: CSASAGEGITYEQYF.